This record looks at one T cell receptor beta chain sequence and its context. Its recognized antigen is unknown. Base qualities are not at hand, and no much larger clone is one base apart. Set within a cohort of healthcare workers in London, UK, this nested case-control study involved weekly PCR testing of nasopharyngeal swabs along with blood sampling. Between 23 and 31 March 2020, the week of the UK lockdown, healthcare workers were enrolled and then followed up weekly for as long as 16 weeks. The sample belongs to a study of early T cells in non-severe SARS-CoV-2 infection (dated by TCRdb to the early 2020s). In terms of the full investigation: Bulk RNA from unsorted whole blood was used for TCR sequencing, so alpha and beta chains could not be paired. Overall results and qualifications from the work: VDJdb matching was skewed toward anti-spike CD8 responses and likely underestimated virus-specific expansions by missing private and CD4 specificities.

Libraries were built with 5' RACE. Reads for this sample came from a NextSeq 500. To correct for sequencing error and PCR bias, the TCR library protocol tagged individual cDNA molecules with unique molecular identifiers. Sequencing covered both TCR alpha and beta chains, and within each sample the abundances of alpha and beta sequences were tightly co-correlated. The source study handled its data this way. V gene, J gene and CDR3 annotation of TCR sequences was performed with Decombinator V4. TCRs were defined as expanded if a significant change between any two time points was detected under a Poisson model with p below 0.0001. TCR abundances were normalised to the total number of TCRs sequenced per sample and expressed as counts per million. MAIT TCRs were defined by TRAV1-2 paired with TRAJ12, TRAJ20 or TRAJ33, and iNKT TCRs by TRAV10 paired with TRAJ18. VDJdb, accessed 1 November 2021, was searched for CMV, EBV and SARS-CoV-2 annotated TCRs, excluding TCRs annotated for multiple antigens. TCRdb ran its own pipeline on the public reads, namely fastp trimming at Q25 and MiXCR clone calling, and kept in-frame beta chains. Duplicate CDR3 protein sequences are folded into a single record with the most common DNA and genes. The V and J calls were not made by the authors but by TCRdb's processing. This sample lists approximately 71,000 distinct CDR3 sequences; roughly 12% were detected once. The ten largest clones capture about 4.5% of the sample.

From the cysteine through the phenylalanine, the CDR3 covers 18 amino acids. The read is trimmed to its CDR3 DNA, 54 bases read in frame from base 1. The germline V gene (reference sequence) yields SEHNR for CDR1 and FQNEAQ for CDR2. V loses 1 base, J loses 0 bases, and the germline ends lie 17 bases apart. The sequencing sample was made of whole blood. This receptor chain uses TRBV7-9 and TRBJ2-3, and TRBD2 may be the D gene, going by 6 matching bases. This receptor was taken from an adult who was a healthcare worker with PCR-confirmed SARS-CoV-2 infection or an uninfected control (not recorded which). Here is the DNA: TGTGCCAGCAGCTTAGACGGGACTTCCCTCGGTAGCACAGATACGCAGTATTTT. Its translation reads: CASSLDGTSLGSTDTQYF.